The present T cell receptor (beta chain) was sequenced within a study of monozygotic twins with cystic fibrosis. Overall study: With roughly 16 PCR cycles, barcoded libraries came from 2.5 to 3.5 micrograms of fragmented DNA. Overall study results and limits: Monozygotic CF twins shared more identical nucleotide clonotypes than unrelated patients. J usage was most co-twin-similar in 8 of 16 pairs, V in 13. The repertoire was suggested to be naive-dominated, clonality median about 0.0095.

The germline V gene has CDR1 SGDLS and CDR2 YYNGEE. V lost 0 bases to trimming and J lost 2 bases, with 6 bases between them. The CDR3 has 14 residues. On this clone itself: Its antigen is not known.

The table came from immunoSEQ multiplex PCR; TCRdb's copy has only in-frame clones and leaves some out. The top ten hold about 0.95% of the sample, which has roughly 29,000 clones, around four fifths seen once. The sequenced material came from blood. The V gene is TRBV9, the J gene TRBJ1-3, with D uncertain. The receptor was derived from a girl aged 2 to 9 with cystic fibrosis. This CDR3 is CASSVGRPGNTIYF. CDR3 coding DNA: TGTGCCAGCAGCGTAGGACGGCCTGGAAACACCATATATTTT.